This TCR beta chain was recorded in a study of radiation and T cells in renal cell carcinoma. This clone was seen a single time. Some clones are missing from TCRdb's copy, which holds only in-frame ones; the method was immunoSEQ multiplex PCR. Here the sample spans over 35,000 clones, over 80% being singletons. The CDR3 runs to 13 residues. V shed 2 bases and J shed 0 bases, with 5 bases lying between them. CDR1 and CDR2 from the germline V gene are GTSNPN and SVGIG (reference sequence). The time point is: blood 4 weeks post-SBRT, at nephrectomy. The treatment here: 15 Gy SBRT to primary tumor, nephrectomy 4 weeks later.

This receptor was obtained from a woman in her 70s with renal cell carcinoma. The J gene is TRBJ1-3, the V gene TRBV30, with no clear D. The material was blood, obtained from a patient whose treatment included radiotherapy and nephrectomy. CDR3 coding DNA: TGTGCCTGGAGTATGGGCTCTGGAAACACCATATATTTT. Translating it yields CAWSMGSGNTIYF.